The source of this TCR beta chain is a study of molecular identifiers for immune sequencing clone quantification. Using its own MiXCR run on the PCR reads, TCRdb lists one record per CDR3 protein. The sample shows 70,000 to 95,000 distinct CDR3 sequences, around 17% of them seen only once. This clonotype was counted ten times or more. What it binds is not known. Points from the study as a whole: Naive cells had under 1% of molecules in clones above 20 RNA copies, effectors over 97%.

CDR3 size: 18 residues. V trimming: 2 bases; J trimming: 0 bases; junction bases outside the gene matches: 6. Germline-derived CDR1 and CDR2 are MNHEY and SMNVEV (reference sequence). Libraries for naive CD8 T cells, which were made from around 20,000 to 1,000,000 sorted cells, drew on 10%, 30% or 50% of the RNA. This receptor was taken from a human donor in good health. Some libraries in this study had Jurkat cell RNA spiked in. The sequencing sample was made of naive CD8+ T cells from blood, with Jurkat cell RNA spiked in. Regarding subset: FACS-sorted CD8+CD4-CCR7+CD45RA+ naive T cells. The genes are TRBV27 and TRBJ2-3; the match to TRBD2 covers 12 bases. This chain's CDR3 is CASSLGLAGRPSTDTQYF. In nucleotides, the CDR3 is TGTGCCAGCAGTTTAGGACTAGCGGGAAGACCTAGCACAGATACGCAGTATTTT.